This entry lists 12 T cell receptor beta chains sequenced from one sample in a study of regulatory T cells in long-lasting Graves disease. Both iRepertoire HTBI primers and Arm-PCR of CDR3 regions were used to build the TCR beta libraries. TCRdb redid the calling of the multiplex PCR reads with MiXCR, one entry per CDR3 protein. The top ten hold about 7.8% of the sample, which has fewer than 450,000 distinct CDR3 sequences, roughly 15% seen once. Specified time point: newly diagnosed GD, antithyroid drugs for less than 3 months. PBMC RNA served as the TCR library source. Separately, the same data were catalogued under a study of T cells in Graves' hyperthyroidism and ophthalmopathy.

This specimen consisted of peripheral blood mononuclear cells (PBMCs), obtained at new diagnosis, from a patient treated with antithyroid drugs. Receptors originate from a woman aged 35 to 49 with Graves disease.

This clonotype was seen many times. This rearrangement joins TRBV6-2 or TRBV6-3 to TRBJ1-4, with 7 bases aligning to TRBD1. CDR1 is MNHEY and CDR2 is SVGEGT in the germline V gene. This CDR3 region has 16 residues. The trim removed 3 bases at V and 5 bases at J, leaving 9 bases unmatched. This CDR3 is CASSYSSGGINEKLFF. DNA for the CDR3: TGTGCCAGCAGTTATTCTTCAGGGGGGATAAATGAAAAACTGTTTTTT.

The chain's CDR3 is CAIKQEGQYQPQHF. The CDR3 region has the DNA TGTGCCATCAAACAGGAAGGGCAATATCAGCCCCAGCATTTT. The V call is TRBV6-2 or TRBV6-3, the J call TRBJ1-5; possible D gene TRBD1, 5 bases. The CDR3 runs to 14 residues. The germline V gene has CDR1 MNHEY and CDR2 SVGEGT. Trimming took off 10 bases at V and 5 bases at J, with 18 bases between the two ends.

In its sample, this clonotype was seen a few times. The chain combines TRBV6-5 with TRBJ2-1; tentative D call: TRBD1 (6 bases). Germline-derived CDR1 and CDR2 are MNHEY and SVGAGI. CDR3 length: 15 amino acids. The V gene lost 0 bases and the J gene lost 0 bases, with 6 bases spanning the gap. The CDR3 DNA follows: TGTGCCAGCAGTTACTCGGACAGCTCCTACAATGAGCAGTTCTTC. This codes for CASSYSDSSYNEQFF.

The chain joins TRBV7-9 to TRBJ2-1; 11 bases fit TRBD2. The J segment lost 1 base and the V segment lost 5 bases, leaving 16 bases of the junction unmatched. The CDR3 loop spans 20 amino acids. CDR1 and CDR2 (germline): SEHNR, FQNEAQ (reference sequence). This CDR3 is CASSPTDYSGRGSSYNEQFF. The CDR3 DNA reads as TGTGCCAGCAGCCCCACCGATTATAGCGGGAGGGGGTCTTCCTACAATGAGCAGTTCTTC. Full variable domain (remainder filled in from reference TRBV7-9 and TRBJ2-1): DTGVSQNPRHKITKRGQNVTFRCDPISEHNRLYWYRQTLGQGPEFLTYFQNEAQLEKSRLLSDRFSAERPKGSFSTLEIQRTEQGDSAMYLCASSPTDYSGRGSSYNEQFFGPGTRLTVL.

This clonotype was seen ten or more times. The chain employs TRBV28 and TRBJ2-7; 7 positions match TRBD1. CDR3 size: 14 residues. Germline V gene sequence: CDR1 MDHEN, CDR2 SYDVKM. With 6 bases clipped from V and 5 bases from J, the junction kept 10 bases outside the gene matches. CDR3 DNA sequence: TGTGCCAGCAGACCAACCACAGGGGCCCACGAGCAGTACTTC. This encodes CASRPTTGAHEQYF. The full variable domain, rest sourced from reference TRBV28 and TRBJ2-7, is DVKVTQSSRYLVKRTGEKVFLECVQDMDHENMFWYRQDPGLGLRLIYFSYDVKMKEKGDIPEGYSVSREKKERFSLILESASTNQTSMYLCASRPTTGAHEQYFGPGTRLTVT.

This clonotype was seen ten or more times. This rearrangement joins TRBV27 to TRBJ1-2; TRBD1 is a possible D gene (5 bases). Deletions cut 6 bases from V and 4 bases from J, with 12 bases between. The CDR3 is made up of 13 amino acids. Per the germline V gene, CDR1 is MNHEY and CDR2 is SMNVEV (reference sequence). DNA for the CDR3: TGTGCCAGCAGGGCGCCGGGGCTCTATGGCTACACCTTC. Amino acid sequence: CASRAPGLYGYTF.

The chain joins TRBV7-3 to TRBJ2-1, with 9 bases aligning to TRBD2. V gave up 0 bases and J gave up 9 bases; unmatched junction bases: 3. The germline gives CDR1 SGHTA, CDR2 FQGTGA. This CDR3 spans 14 amino acids. The CDR3 region is CASSLTGLAPEQFF. As DNA, the CDR3 is TGTGCCAGCAGCTTAACGGGACTAGCTCCTGAGCAGTTCTTC.

This clonotype was seen many times. This chain links TRBV28 with TRBJ2-1, with 13 bases matching TRBD2. CDR3 length: 14 residues. After removal of 6 bases from V and 10 bases from J, the junction contained 6 bases not matched to a gene. Germline V gene lookup returns CDR1 MDHEN and CDR2 SYDVKM. The CDR3 here is CASRQGLAGREQFF. The DNA of the CDR3 is TGTGCCAGCAGACAGGGACTAGCGGGAAGAGAGCAGTTCTTC.

Many counts were recorded for this clonotype. J is TRBJ2-3 and V is TRBV11-2; the D gene is possibly TRBD2 (6 bases). V was clipped by 1 base and J by 3 bases, with 11 bases between them. Germline V gene data show CDR1 as SGHAT and CDR2 as FQNNGV. The CDR3 extends over 15 amino acids. CDR3 sequence reads: CASSLGAGRTDTQYF. CDR3 nucleotides: TGTGCCAGCAGCTTAGGGGCAGGGAGGACAGATACGCAGTATTTT. The full variable domain, its missing parts supplied by reference TRBV11-2 and TRBJ2-3, is EAGVAQSPRYKIIEKRQSVAFWCNPISGHATLYWYQQILGQGPKLLIQFQNNGVVDDSQLPKDRFSAERLKGVDSTLKIQPAKLEDSAVYLCASSLGAGRTDTQYFGPGTRLTVL.

This clonotype was seen repeatedly, ten times or more. V is TRBV27 and J is TRBJ1-1; D may be TRBD1 (5 bases). The CDR3 extends over 13 amino acids. CDR1 and CDR2 from the germline V gene are MNHEY and SMNVEV (reference sequence). The V end lost 0 bases, the J end lost 4 bases, and 6 bases lay between the germline ends. CDR3 sequence (DNA): TGTGCCAGCAGTTTATCAAGGGGCACTGAAGCTTTCTTT. Protein: CASSLSRGTEAFF.

The rearrangement links TRBV10-3 to TRBJ2-3; no reliable D call. Germline values: CDR1 ENHRY, CDR2 SYGVKD. Trimming left V 0 bases short and J 5 bases short, with 12 bases between. This CDR3 has 15 residues. CDR3 protein: CAISESDGSLDTQYF. The CDR3 region has the DNA TGTGCCATCAGTGAGTCTGACGGGTCCCTAGATACGCAGTATTTT.

The table lists this clonotype with a few counts. The chain uses TRBV3-1 and TRBJ2-1; a possible D gene is TRBD2 (6 bases). Germline V gives CDR1 LGHDT, CDR2 YNNKEL (reference sequence). The CDR3 is 16 amino acids. The V and J ends lost 0 bases and 4 bases respectively, with 13 bases between them. The CDR3 loop reads CASSQEVRERYNEQFF. The CDR3, as DNA: TGTGCCAGCAGCCAAGAAGTACGGGAGCGGTACAATGAGCAGTTCTTC.